The source of this TCR beta chain is a study of CD8+ T cells in alopecia areata. Study summary: Severity scores in treated patients reflected the percentage of scalp affected.

Reverse transcription of extracted RNA yielded cDNA, which provided the sequencing template. Generated by immunoSEQ multiplex PCR, the TCRdb table keeps only in-frame clones and is missing some. The table includes 130,000 or so clones, about 88% detected once. Trimming removed 9 bases from V and 7 bases from J; junction bases left unmatched: 5. The germline gives CDR1 LNHNV, CDR2 YYDKDF (reference sequence). This CDR3 region has 12 residues. On this clone: Its antigen is undetermined.

Sample treatment: oral pan-JAK inhibitor, 5-10 mg twice daily. Overall study results and limits: Especially in alopecia totalis/universalis, lesional scalp showed greater clonality than normal scalp did. Clonality in the scalp and expanded CD8+ clones ranked among the top 100 were significantly decreased by tofacitinib.

The J gene is TRBJ1-4, the V gene TRBV15; 7 bases fit TRBD1. The starting material was CD8+ T cells sorted from blood, obtained at week 4, from a patient treated with tofacitinib. This sequence was found in a human donor with alopecia areata. This CDR3 reads CATGTATEKLFF. DNA of the CDR3: TGTGCCACAGGGACAGCAACTGAAAAACTGTTTTTT.